This entry concerns a single TCR beta chain. As yet, its antigen is unknown. The data are from a study of shared clonotypes between healthy human individuals. Whole-study findings and limits: The sole specimen, blood, was sampled, and tissue repertoires likely differ.

The V segment lost 5 bases and the J segment 1 base; nucleotides outside the gene matches: 2. Germline loops: CDR1 SEHNR, CDR2 FQNEAQ (reference sequence). The CDR3 runs to 14 residues. CD45RO negativity and positive selection for CCR7 defined naive CD8 cells, a population that excluded terminally differentiated effector memory CD45RA+ cells. The method was immunoSEQ multiplex PCR; TCRdb's version includes in-frame clones alone and lacks a portion of them. This table has about 700,000 clones, about 91% appearing once. The chain is built from TRBV7-9 and TRBJ2-5; 9 bases map to TRBD1. The sequencing sample was made of naive CD8+ T cells sorted from blood. This TCR was sampled from a man aged 30 to 45 in good health. CDR3 loop: CASSVDRGQETQYF. For the CDR3, the DNA is TGTGCCAGCAGCGTGGACAGGGGCCAAGAGACCCAGTACTTC.